Each of the 28 T cell receptor beta chains below was sequenced from the same sample in a study of identical twins. TCRdb reanalysed the 5' RACE reads using MiXCR and keeps one entry per CDR3 protein. The sample consists of 410,000 or so distinct CDR3 sequences, roughly 18% of them appearing once. Source material: naive T cells sorted from blood. The source of these receptors is a man aged 50 or older in good health.

This clonotype was seen a handful of times. The chain links TRBV6-2 or TRBV6-3 to TRBJ2-7; 8 bases map to TRBD1. This CDR3 comprises 15 residues. Trimming removed 6 bases from V and 2 bases from J; junction bases left unmatched: 9. Germline V CDR1 and CDR2: MNHEY, SVGEGT. This chain's CDR3 is CASRTGTGTTYEQYF. Here the CDR3 DNA reads TGTGCCAGCAGGACGGGGACAGGAACAACCTACGAGCAGTACTTC.

This clonotype was detected a few times. This CDR3 reads CASSSNSRTGNYGYTF. The CDR3 nucleotides are TGTGCCAGCAGCTCAAACAGTCGGACAGGGAACTATGGCTACACCTTC. The V call is TRBV9, the J call TRBJ1-2, with 8 nucleotides matching TRBD1. The germline V gene encodes CDR1 SGDLS and CDR2 YYNGEE. This CDR3 is 16 amino acids long. V lost 4 bases to trimming and J lost 2 bases; unmatched junction nucleotides: 10.

V usage is TRBV11-2 and J usage is TRBJ2-4, with 7 nucleotides matching TRBD1. Per germline, CDR1 SGHAT and CDR2 FQNNGV. This CDR3 is built from 20 residues. With 0 bases clipped from V and 0 bases from J, the junction kept 14 bases outside the gene matches. CDR3 sequence: CASSLEPRDRFGIAKNIQYF. CDR3 DNA sequence: TGTGCCAGCAGCTTAGAGCCCAGGGACAGATTTGGGATAGCCAAAAACATTCAGTACTTC.

This clonotype was counted a few times. The V and J genes are TRBV9 and TRBJ2-3; a possible D gene is TRBD2 (6 bases). Germline assignment: CDR1 SGDLS and CDR2 YYNGEE. The CDR3 covers 16 residues. The V end lost 3 bases, the J end lost 0 bases, and 14 bases lay between the germline ends. The CDR3 region has the DNA TGTGCCAGCAGCGAAGGGACTGCCACTAGCACAGATACGCAGTATTTT. Amino acid sequence: CASSEGTATSTDTQYF.

This clonotype was counted ten times or more. The V gene is TRBV9, the J gene TRBJ2-1; D call uncertain. Per the germline V gene, CDR1 is SGDLS and CDR2 is YYNGEE. Trimming pared 0 bases from V and 6 bases from J, leaving 4 bases between. This CDR3 is built from 12 residues. CDR3 nucleotide sequence: TGTGCCAGCAGCGTAGTGTCCAATGAGCAGTTCTTC. It is translated as CASSVVSNEQFF.

This clonotype was seen ten or more times. The chain couples TRBV9 to TRBJ2-7; perhaps TRBD2 as D (5 bases). V was shortened by 4 bases and J by 3 bases, with 17 bases between the two germline ends. The length of the CDR3 is 15 residues. Per germline, CDR1 SGDLS and CDR2 YYNGEE. For the CDR3, the DNA is TGTGCCAGCAGCCCAGACGGTAGCGCCCGCTACGAGCAGTACTTC. This codes for CASSPDGSARYEQYF.

This clonotype was counted at least ten times. This rearrangement joins TRBV20-1 to TRBJ2-5; D might be TRBD2 (7 bases). CDR3 length equals 14 residues. V lost 6 bases and J lost 1, with 15 bases in between. Germline lookup yields CDR1 DFQATT and CDR2 SNEGSKA (reference sequence). Here the CDR3 DNA reads TGCAGTGCCCAGAACGGGGGGCCCCAAGAGACCCAGTACTTC. Protein product: CSAQNGGPQETQYF.

V gene TRBV5-5 combines with J gene TRBJ1-1; no firm D call. V lost 4 bases and J lost 7, with 17 bases in between. The CDR3 extends over 14 amino acids. Germline CDR1 reads SGHKS; CDR2 reads YYEKEE (reference sequence). DNA of the CDR3: TGTGCCAGCAGCGCCTATCGGGAATGGGGTGAAGCTTTCTTT. The encoded protein is CASSAYREWGEAFF.

V usage is TRBV11-2 and J usage is TRBJ2-2, with D tentatively TRBD1 or TRBD2 (5 bases each). Between the trimmed V and J ends, which lost 5 bases and 3 bases, there was a span of 10 bases. This CDR3 spans 14 amino acids. CDR1 is SGHAT, CDR2 FQNNGV, per germline. The CDR3 sequence is CASSPGRHTGELFF. CDR3 coding DNA: TGTGCCAGCAGCCCGGGACGCCACACCGGGGAGCTGTTTTTT.

This sequence joins TRBV10-2 and TRBJ2-7; D call uncertain. Per germline, CDR1 WSHSY and CDR2 SAAADI. CDR3 length: 14 amino acids. Trimming cost V 3 bases and J 3 bases, with 12 bases left between them. CDR3 residues: CASSDLGPIYEQYF. In DNA, the CDR3 is TGCGCCAGCAGTGATCTAGGACCCATCTACGAGCAGTACTTC.

The genes are TRBV4-1 and TRBJ1-5; perhaps TRBD1 as D (6 bases). This CDR3 region has 15 residues. V lost 5 bases to trimming and J lost 3 bases, with 14 bases between them. Germline V gives CDR1 MGHRA, CDR2 YSYEKL. CDR3 bases: TGCGCCAGCAGCGAAACGCAGGGGTACAATCAGCCCCAGCATTTT. Amino acid sequence: CASSETQGYNQPQHF.

This clonotype has only a few counts. V and J are TRBV5-1 and TRBJ2-7, with 9 bases aligning to TRBD1. In germline, CDR1 is SGHRS, CDR2 YFSETQ. The trim removed 8 bases at V and 3 bases at J, leaving 9 bases unmatched. The CDR3 has 14 residues. The DNA for the CDR3 is TGCGCCAGTACCTTCGGGACAGGGATCTACGAGCAGTACTTC. Translation gives CASTFGTGIYEQYF.

V gene TRBV27 combines with J gene TRBJ1-1; 8 bases match TRBD1. The CDR3 length is 14 residues. The V segment lost 3 bases and the J segment 3 bases; nucleotides outside the gene matches: 3. In germline, CDR1 is MNHEY, CDR2 SMNVEV (reference sequence). DNA for the CDR3: TGTGCCAGCAGTTTGACAGGGGAAGACACTGAAGCTTTCTTT. As protein: CASSLTGEDTEAFF.

The sample holds many counts of this clonotype. The V gene is TRBV5-1, the J gene TRBJ1-2; D is undetermined. V was clipped by 6 bases and J by 4 bases, with 13 bases between them. The CDR3 is made up of 13 amino acids. The germline V gene encodes CDR1 SGHRS and CDR2 YFSETQ. CDR3 amino acids: CASTSHDGYGYTF. DNA for the CDR3: TGCGCCAGCACAAGTCATGACGGCTATGGCTACACCTTC.

This clonotype was observed a few times. CDR3 coding DNA: TGTGCCAGCAGTTACGCTCAGGGGTACGAGCAGTACTTC. The encoded protein is CASSYAQGYEQYF. This chain connects TRBV6-5 to TRBJ2-7; tentative D call: TRBD1 (6 bases). The CDR3 has 13 residues. Trimming removed 2 bases at V and 4 bases at J, with 9 bases between. Germline V lookup: CDR1 MNHEY, CDR2 SVGAGI.

The rearrangement joins TRBV18 to TRBJ2-3; D remains ambiguous. The V end was cut by 0 bases, the J end by 1 base, with 8 bases between. In germline, CDR1 is KGHSH, CDR2 LQKENI. The CDR3 length is 15 residues. In nucleotides, the CDR3 is TGTGCCAGCTCACCACCGGGTGTTGGCACAGATACGCAGTATTTT. Translation gives CASSPPGVGTDTQYF.

This clonotype has more than one count but fewer than ten. The V gene is TRBV5-6, the J gene TRBJ2-3; 11 bases agree with TRBD1. The germline CDR1 and CDR2 sequences are SGHDT and YYEEEE. CDR3 length: 19 amino acids. With 0 bases clipped from V and 2 bases from J, the junction kept 11 bases outside the gene matches. CDR3 sequence (DNA): TGTGCCAGCAGCTTGGCTTTACTCCGGGACAGGGGGACCACAGATACGCAGTATTTT. Translating it yields CASSLALLRDRGTTDTQYF.

This clonotype has ten or more counts. The chain carries TRBV5-1 and TRBJ2-1; D is perhaps TRBD2 (5 bases). The CDR3 runs 15 residues. Germline-derived CDR1 and CDR2 are SGHRS and YFSETQ. The germline V and J ends were trimmed by 2 bases and 9 bases, with 18 bases remaining between them. The DNA of the CDR3 is TGCGCCAGCAGCTTCGGGGTAGGAATGTCCAGTGAGCAGTTCTTC. Encoded protein: CASSFGVGMSSEQFF.

V gene TRBV28 combines with J gene TRBJ2-2; D remains ambiguous. V lost 7 bases to trimming and J lost 1 base, with 13 bases between them. Germline loops: CDR1 MDHEN, CDR2 SYDVKM. The CDR3 loop spans 15 amino acids. As DNA, the CDR3 is TGTGCCAGCACCAGTGTTGGGGTGAACACCGGGGAGCTGTTTTTT. Its translation is CASTSVGVNTGELFF.

The V call is TRBV5-1, the J call TRBJ2-7, with D perhaps matching TRBD2 (6 bases). This CDR3 has 16 residues. The germline gives CDR1 SGHRS, CDR2 YFSETQ. The germline V and J ends were trimmed by 6 bases and 7 bases, with 26 bases remaining between them. The chain's CDR3 is CASTIGGEMRAKEQYF. For the CDR3, the DNA is TGCGCCAGCACCATCGGCGGGGAGATGAGGGCCAAGGAGCAGTACTTC.

The chain employs TRBV6-2 or TRBV6-3 and TRBJ2-1; D is perhaps TRBD1 (6 bases). With 6 bases removed from V and 10 bases from J, the gap between germline ends came to 10 bases. The CDR3 is made up of 11 amino acids. Germline V gives CDR1 MNHEY, CDR2 SVGEGT. This CDR3 reads CASRQGREQFF. The CDR3 nucleotides are TGTGCCAGCAGACAGGGCAGAGAGCAGTTCTTC.

This clonotype was detected a few times. V and J are TRBV5-6 and TRBJ2-3, with a tentative D call TRBD2 (5 bases). The CDR3 has 12 amino acids. V was cut by 4 bases and J by 8 bases, with 11 bases left in between. Per germline, CDR1 SGHDT and CDR2 YYEEEE. The CDR3 here is CASSPAAGTQYF. Here the CDR3 DNA reads TGTGCCAGCAGCCCGGCCGCGGGTACGCAGTATTTT.

This clonotype showed up just a few times. The J gene is TRBJ2-1, the V gene TRBV5-1; a weak D match, TRBD2 (5 bases). The V gene lost 3 bases and the J gene lost 7 bases, with 17 bases spanning the gap. Germline V gene lookup returns CDR1 SGHRS and CDR2 YFSETQ. This CDR3 has 15 residues. The CDR3 sequence is CASSYVGNMGNEQFF. For the CDR3, the DNA is TGCGCCAGCAGCTATGTCGGGAATATGGGGAATGAGCAGTTCTTC.

This chain uses TRBV4-2 with TRBJ2-5; D is uncertain. Germline CDR1 reads LGHNA; CDR2 reads YNFKEQ. The CDR3 loop spans 15 amino acids. V gave up 1 base and J gave up 2 bases, with 11 bases separating them. CDR3 nucleotides: TGTGCCAGCAGCCAAGGTGGAAATGGTCAAGAGACCCAGTACTTC. Its translation: CASSQGGNGQETQYF.

Notes on this clonotype: The junction shows a germline mismatch at one end, possibly a read error. This chain connects TRBV29-1 to TRBJ2-5; D might be TRBD1 (6 bases). CDR1 SQVTM and CDR2 ANQGSEA come from the germline V gene. The CDR3 runs to 13 residues. CDR3 sequence (DNA): TGCAGCGTGGGTCGTCAGGGGCGAGAGGCCCAGTACTTC. This encodes CSVGRQGREAQYF.

The sample holds many counts of this clonotype. V usage is TRBV12-3 or TRBV12-4 and J usage is TRBJ2-5; D gene unclear. The CDR3 extends over 11 amino acids. V was shortened by 3 bases and J by 7 bases, with 6 bases between the two germline ends. This chain's CDR3 is CASSFSVTQYF. Here the CDR3 DNA reads TGTGCCAGCAGTTTTTCAGTGACCCAGTACTTC.

The chain employs TRBV2 and TRBJ1-2; 10 bases match TRBD1. The CDR3 covers 14 residues. CDR1 is SNHLY and CDR2 is FYNNEI in the germline V gene. Germline trimming cut 4 bases from V and 7 bases from J; bases unmatched to any gene: 6. Here the CDR3 DNA reads TGTGCCAGCAGTGCGGGACAGGGGCTGGGTGGCTACACCTTC. Translated: CASSAGQGLGGYTF.

The V and J genes are TRBV2 and TRBJ2-5; the D gene is possibly TRBD2 (5 bases). Germline V gene sequence: CDR1 SNHLY, CDR2 FYNNEI. Trimming took 7 bases from V and 5 from J, leaving 11 bases between them. There are 12 residues in the CDR3. CDR3 in DNA: TGTGCCAGCAAGGGAGCCGGGGAGACCCAGTACTTC. Translation: CASKGAGETQYF.